Below, 32 T cell receptor beta chains from the same sample are listed, as sequenced in a study of T cell changes during pregnancy in multiple sclerosis. Generated by immunoSEQ multiplex PCR, the TCRdb table keeps only in-frame clones and is missing some. The sample has tens of thousands of clones, about 95% seen once; the top ten hold about 0.39%. Material: CD4+ T cells from peripheral blood mononuclear cells, obtained in the second trimester of pregnancy. These receptors were taken from a female donor with multiple sclerosis, enrolled in a pregnancy study.

This chain joins TRBV5-1 and TRBJ1-1; D is unclear. The CDR3 totals 15 residues. The germline gives CDR1 SGHRS, CDR2 YFSETQ. V dropped 0 bases and J dropped 0 bases, with 9 bases sitting between them. CDR3 amino acids: CASSLEAGLNTEAFF. CDR3 sequence (DNA): TGCGCCAGCAGCTTGGAAGCGGGCCTGAACACTGAAGCTTTCTTT.

V and J are TRBV27 and TRBJ1-1, with D perhaps TRBD1 (5 bases). Germline CDR1 is MNHEY and CDR2 is SMNVEV (reference sequence). V lost 3 bases and J 7 bases, leaving 18 bases between the germline ends. This CDR3 region has 15 residues. This CDR3 reads CASSFSRPGLGEAFF. CDR3 DNA sequence: TGTGCCAGCAGTTTCTCCCGGCCAGGGCTGGGTGAAGCTTTCTTT.

The chain combines TRBV27 with TRBJ2-6, with D possibly matching TRBD1 (6 bases). The ends were cut back, 6 bases at V and 2 bases at J, with 11 bases in the middle. In germline, CDR1 is MNHEY, CDR2 SMNVEV (reference sequence). This CDR3 is built from 15 residues. The CDR3 is CASRPTGTGANVLTF. The DNA of the CDR3 is TGTGCCAGCAGGCCGACAGGAACTGGGGCCAACGTCCTGACTTTC.

This chain uses TRBV6-6 with TRBJ2-2, with D unresolved. V was clipped by 5 bases and J by 6 bases, with 10 bases between them. Germline-derived CDR1 and CDR2 are MNHNY and SVGAGI (reference sequence). This CDR3 has 13 amino acids. This chain's CDR3 is CASSGPSSGELFF. CDR3 coding DNA: TGTGCCAGCAGTGGGCCCAGTTCCGGGGAGCTGTTTTTT.

The V gene is TRBV7-9, the J gene TRBJ2-5; the D gene is possibly TRBD1 (5 bases). Deletions cut 1 base from V and 7 bases from J, with 16 bases between. The germline V gene has CDR1 SEHNR and CDR2 FQNEAQ (reference sequence). CDR3 length: 15 residues. The CDR3 protein is CASSLEAATRGTQYF. The CDR3 nucleotides are TGTGCCAGCAGCTTAGAAGCAGCTACAAGGGGGACCCAGTACTTC.

The chain joins TRBV7-2 to TRBJ2-5, with D possibly matching TRBD2 (6 bases). V shed 5 bases and J shed 1 base, with 17 bases lying between them. Germline assignment: CDR1 SGHTA and CDR2 FQGNSA. This CDR3 has 16 residues. DNA of the CDR3: TGTGCCAGCAGCGGAACGGACGGGGACTCCCAAGAGACCCAGTACTTC. It is translated as CASSGTDGDSQETQYF.

The V gene is TRBV5-1, the J gene TRBJ2-7; D unresolved. This CDR3 has 13 amino acids. Trimming shortened V by 0 bases and J by 2 bases, and 6 bases separated the two germline ends. CDR1 SGHRS and CDR2 YFSETQ come from the germline V gene. This chain's CDR3 is CASSLDNPYEQYF. CDR3 bases: TGCGCCAGCAGCTTGGACAATCCCTACGAGCAGTACTTC.

This clone has a handful of counts. This chain uses TRBV28 with TRBJ1-5, with D hard to call. CDR1 is MDHEN, CDR2 SYDVKM, per germline. V gave up 6 bases and J gave up 3 bases, with 15 bases separating them. This CDR3 has 15 residues. DNA of the CDR3: TGTGCCAGCAGCCTCGAGGGAAGGGACAATCAGCCCCAGCATTTT. Translated: CASSLEGRDNQPQHF.

V usage is TRBV7-9 and J usage is TRBJ1-5; 7 bases are a match to TRBD1. There are 14 residues in the CDR3. From germline, CDR1 is SEHNR and CDR2 FQNEAQ (reference sequence). Trimming at V came to 3 bases and at J to 2 bases, leaving 1 base not matched to a gene. The CDR3 nucleotides read TGTGCCAGCAGCTTTGGACAGGGCAATCAGCCCCAGCATTTT. This translates into CASSFGQGNQPQHF.

The V call is TRBV29-1, the J call TRBJ1-1, with 7 positions matching TRBD1. The germline gives CDR1 SQVTM, CDR2 ANQGSEA. This CDR3 is built from 12 residues. With 7 bases clipped from V and 0 bases from J, the junction kept 2 bases outside the gene matches. The CDR3 reads CSADRVNTEAFF. CDR3 nucleotide sequence: TGCAGCGCTGACAGGGTGAACACTGAAGCTTTCTTT. The entire variable domain, with the rest obtained from reference TRBV29-1 and TRBJ1-1, is as follows: SAVISQKPSRDICQRGTSLTIQCQVDSQVTMMFWYRQQPGQSLTLIATANQGSEATYESGFVIDKFPISRPNLTFSTLTVSNMSPEDSSIYLCSADRVNTEAFFGQGTRLTVV.

V gene TRBV5-1 combines with J gene TRBJ1-1, with a possible D match to TRBD1 (5 bases). The V and J ends lost 3 bases and 1 base respectively, with 13 bases between them. Germline V gives CDR1 SGHRS, CDR2 YFSETQ. CDR3 length equals 15 residues. The CDR3 DNA follows: TGCGCCAGCAGCTCTGGAGGGGCAGCGAACACTGAAGCTTTCTTT. The encoded protein is CASSSGGAANTEAFF.

J is TRBJ2-2 and V is TRBV27; TRBD2 is a possible D gene (6 bases). The CDR3 length is 16 residues. The V and J ends lost 7 bases and 0 bases respectively, with 15 bases between them. Germline CDR1 and CDR2: MNHEY and SMNVEV (reference sequence). CDR3 coding DNA: TGTGCCAGCACCCAACCGGGACTTTCGAACACCGGGGAGCTGTTTTTT. The encoded protein is CASTQPGLSNTGELFF.

About this clone itself: The sample holds other DNA sequences that translate to the same CDR3. The chain recombines TRBV2 with TRBJ2-7; no clear D. This CDR3 has 12 residues. CDR1 and CDR2 (germline): SNHLY, FYNNEI. Trimming took off 4 bases at V and 1 base at J, with 5 bases between the two ends. The CDR3 bases are TGTGCCAGCAGTGGCCAGTCCTACGAGCAGTACTTC. It yields the protein CASSGQSYEQYF.

This rearrangement joins TRBV6-6 to TRBJ1-1; 8 bases are a match to TRBD1. The CDR3 runs to 14 residues. Germline CDR1 is MNHNY and CDR2 is SVGAGI (reference sequence). The junction had 2 bases not matched to a gene; V was cut back by 5 bases and J by 0 bases. CDR3 bases: TGTGCCAGCAGTCAACAGGGGGTGAACACTGAAGCTTTCTTT. Protein sequence: CASSQQGVNTEAFF.

The chain is built from TRBV7-3 and TRBJ2-3; D uncertain. Germline CDR1 SGHTA, CDR2 FQGTGA. This CDR3 spans 15 amino acids. The V end was cut by 1 base, the J end by 2 bases, with 10 bases between. CDR3 sequence: CASSLNAAVTDTQYF. The DNA for the CDR3 is TGTGCCAGCAGCTTAAACGCGGCAGTCACAGATACGCAGTATTTT.

The chain combines TRBV7-3 with TRBJ1-1; D is unclear. Germline CDR1 reads SGHTA; CDR2 reads FQGTGA. The ends were cut back, 2 bases at V and 1 base at J, with 14 bases in the middle. The CDR3 extends over 16 amino acids. The DNA of the CDR3 is TGTGCCAGCAGCTTATTACCCGGGGAGGGGAACACTGAAGCTTTCTTT. Its translation is CASSLLPGEGNTEAFF.

J is TRBJ2-7 and V is TRBV6-1; D remains unclear. The germline V gene encodes CDR1 MNHNS and CDR2 SASEGT. The CDR3 spans 13 residues. The V end lost 2 bases, the J end lost 2 bases, and 7 bases lay between the germline ends. The CDR3, as DNA: TGTGCCAGCAGTGAATCTATACCCTACGAGCAGTACTTC. This gives the protein CASSESIPYEQYF.

The chain is built from TRBV6-5 and TRBJ1-2; maybe TRBD1 (6 bases). The CDR3 consists of 12 residues. The V and J ends lost 6 bases and 4 bases respectively, with 9 bases between them. Germline loops: CDR1 MNHEY, CDR2 SVGAGI. CDR3 nucleotide sequence: TGTGCCAGCAGGGACAGCCTCTATGGCTACACCTTC. It codes for CASRDSLYGYTF.

V is TRBV13 and J is TRBJ2-1; 13 bases match TRBD2. The CDR3 spans 18 residues. Germline CDR1 PRHDT, CDR2 FYEKMQ (reference sequence). The V and J ends lost 5 bases and 8 bases, in that order; junction bases with no gene match: 15. CDR3 protein: CASSQTAGVLAGGDEQFF. The CDR3 nucleotides are TGTGCCAGCAGCCAAACGGCAGGTGTACTAGCGGGAGGGGATGAGCAGTTCTTC.

The chain links TRBV6-1 to TRBJ2-1; weak D call: TRBD1 (6 bases). V shed 7 bases and J shed 7 bases, with 11 bases lying between them. Germline V gene lookup returns CDR1 MNHNS and CDR2 SASEGT. The CDR3 sequence is 12 residues long. Here the CDR3 DNA reads TGTGCCAGCAACAGGGTAGGGAATGAGCAGTTCTTC. It codes for CASNRVGNEQFF.

This clone was seen only once. The rearrangement links TRBV5-1 to TRBJ1-1; D gene unclear. Trimming stripped 2 bases from V and 4 bases from J, with 15 bases between. This CDR3 is 15 amino acids long. The germline V gene encodes CDR1 SGHRS and CDR2 YFSETQ. The CDR3 spells CASSLGGIGSTEAFF. CDR3 coding DNA: TGCGCCAGCAGCTTAGGTGGTATAGGGAGCACTGAAGCTTTCTTT.

The chain couples TRBV25-1 to TRBJ1-1; no clear D gene. The CDR3 runs to 15 residues. Trimming pared 2 bases from V and 0 bases from J, leaving 10 bases between. Per the germline V gene, CDR1 is MGHDK and CDR2 is SYGVNS. CDR3 bases: TGTGCCAGCAGTGAAGCAGGAAGTATGAACACTGAAGCTTTCTTT. Translated, it gives CASSEAGSMNTEAFF.

The rearrangement joins TRBV6-1 to TRBJ1-1, with no clear D. V was trimmed by 1 base and J by 0 bases, leaving 6 bases between them. The CDR3 has 14 amino acids. Germline V gene data show CDR1 as MNHNS and CDR2 as SASEGT. CDR3 bases: TGTGCCAGCAGTGAAGTGGCGGTGAACACTGAAGCTTTCTTT. Translation gives CASSEVAVNTEAFF.

V gene TRBV10-1 combines with J gene TRBJ2-1, with TRBD2 as a possible D gene (6 bases). CDR1 and CDR2 (germline): WNHNN, SYGVQD (reference sequence). This CDR3 has 18 residues. V was trimmed by 4 bases and J by 0 bases, leaving 19 bases between them. CDR3 residues: CASSGTNETRVSYNEQFF. CDR3 sequence (DNA): TGCGCCAGCAGTGGAACCAACGAGACTAGGGTCTCCTACAATGAGCAGTTCTTC.

This rearrangement joins TRBV7-2 to TRBJ2-2; TRBD1 agrees at 8 bases. The V gene's germline CDR1 is SGHTA and CDR2 FQGNSA. CDR3 length: 12 amino acids. Trimming took 6 bases from V and 10 from J; bases not matched to a gene: 4. CDR3 in DNA: TGTGCCAGCAGTACAGGGGGTGAGGAGCTGTTTTTT. Translating it yields CASSTGGEELFF.

This chain joins TRBV5-1 and TRBJ1-1, with D maybe TRBD1 (6 bases). V was clipped by 4 bases and J by 4 bases, with 17 bases between them. This CDR3 spans 15 amino acids. CDR1 is SGHRS, CDR2 YFSETQ, per germline. The CDR3 DNA follows: TGCGCCAGCAGCGACGGGACAAGAAGAAGCACTGAAGCTTTCTTT. Translation: CASSDGTRRSTEAFF.

The chain uses TRBV7-9 and TRBJ2-2; D gene unclear. Trimming cost V 1 base and J 1 base, with 10 bases left between them. The CDR3 is 16 amino acids. Germline V gives CDR1 SEHNR, CDR2 FQNEAQ (reference sequence). This CDR3 is CASSLVMQKNTGELFF. In DNA form, the CDR3 reads TGTGCCAGCAGCTTAGTGATGCAGAAGAACACCGGGGAGCTGTTTTTT.

The chain uses TRBV25-1 and TRBJ1-2, with 8 bases that match TRBD1. The trim removed 8 bases at V and 7 bases at J, leaving 12 bases unmatched. In germline, CDR1 is MGHDK, CDR2 SYGVNS. The CDR3 consists of 14 residues. The DNA of the CDR3 is TGTGCCAGCGCTGGACAGGGTAGGGGAGGTGGCTACACCTTC. This gives the protein CASAGQGRGGGYTF.

This sequence joins TRBV29-1 and TRBJ2-3, with a tentative D call TRBD1 (5 bases). Trimming took 2 bases from V and 3 from J, leaving 12 bases between them. The germline CDR1 and CDR2 sequences are SQVTM and ANQGSEA. The CDR3 covers 14 residues. The CDR3 here is CSVEPSRVTDTQYF. CDR3 bases: TGCAGCGTTGAACCCAGCAGGGTTACAGATACGCAGTATTTT.

This clone came up a few times. The V call is TRBV7-3, the J call TRBJ2-4, with 11 bases fitting TRBD2. This CDR3 is built from 16 residues. Unmatched junction bases numbered 9, after V lost 5 bases and J lost 6 bases. Germline V gene data show CDR1 as SGHTA and CDR2 as FQGTGA. This chain's CDR3 is CASSAGGLAGGNIQYF. The CDR3 region has the DNA TGTGCCAGCAGCGCAGGGGGCCTAGCGGGAGGAAACATTCAGTACTTC.

The genes are TRBV21-1 and TRBJ1-2; no check of the table's D call, TRBD1, against the DNA was made. TRBV21-1 counts as a pseudogene. CDR3 length: 16 residues. The CDR3 DNA reads TGTGCCAGCAGCAAACCCCCGGGACAGCCTAACTATGGCTACACCTTC. Translated, it gives CASSKPPGQPNYGYTF.

This chain joins TRBV2 and TRBJ2-1; no definite D call. Trimming shortened V by 7 bases and J by 8 bases, and 15 bases separated the two germline ends. Per the germline V gene, CDR1 is SNHLY and CDR2 is FYNNEI. This CDR3 comprises 13 residues. This chain's CDR3 is CASNGDGSYEQFF. For the CDR3, the DNA is TGTGCCAGCAACGGAGATGGAAGCTATGAGCAGTTCTTC.